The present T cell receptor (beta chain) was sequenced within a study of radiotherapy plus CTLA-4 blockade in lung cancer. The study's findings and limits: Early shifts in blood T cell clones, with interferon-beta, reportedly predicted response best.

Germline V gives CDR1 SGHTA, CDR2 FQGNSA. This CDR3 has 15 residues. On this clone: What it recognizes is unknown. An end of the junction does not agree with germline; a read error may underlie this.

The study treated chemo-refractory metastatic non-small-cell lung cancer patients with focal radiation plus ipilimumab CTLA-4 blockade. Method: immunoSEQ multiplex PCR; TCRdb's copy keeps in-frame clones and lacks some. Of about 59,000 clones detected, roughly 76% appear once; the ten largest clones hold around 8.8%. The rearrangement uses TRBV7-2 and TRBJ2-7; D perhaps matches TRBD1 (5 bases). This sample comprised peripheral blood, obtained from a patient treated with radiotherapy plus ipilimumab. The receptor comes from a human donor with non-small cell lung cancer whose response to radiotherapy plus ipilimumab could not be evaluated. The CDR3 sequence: CASSQERQSSYEQYF. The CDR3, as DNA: TGCGCCAGCAGCCAAGAACGACAGAGCTCCTACGAGCAGTACTTC.